This is a list of T cell receptor beta chains from one sample in a study of blood T cells in healthy people across ages. Each CDR3 protein gets one entry after TCRdb re-called the 5' RACE reads with MiXCR. The repertoire holds over a million distinct CDR3 sequences, with over 35% as singletons. Material: blood. These receptors came from a woman aged 55-75 years in good health. The CDR3 runs from the conserved cysteine through the conserved F or W. D genes are given only for firm matches. Clone size, where shown, is once, few, many, or a class for clones that have expanded.

D gene | clone size | J gene | V gene | CDR3 protein | CDR3 DNA
TRBD2 | NA | TRBJ2-7 | TRBV28 | CASRRGLASCEQYF | TGTGCCAGCAGGAGGGGACTAGCGTCCTGCGAGCAGTACTTC
TRBD1 | once | TRBJ1-1 | TRBV18 | CASSPLRQGEAFF | TGTGCCAGCTCACCACTCCGACAGGGTGAGGCTTTCTTT
TRBD2 | NA | TRBJ2-5 | TRBV2 | CASKERERETQYF | TGTGCCAGCAAGGAGCGGGAGAGAGAGACCCAGTACTTC
TRBD2 | NA | TRBJ2-1 | TRBV7-6 | CASCSRRGTSGRMEQFF | TGTGCCAGCTGTTCGCGTCGCGGGACTAGCGGGAGGATGGAGCAGTTCTTC
TRBD1 | many | TRBJ2-7 | TRBV28 | CASRGTGAYEQYF | TGTGCCAGCAGAGGGACAGGGGCCTACGAGCAGTACTTC
NA | NA | TRBJ1-1 | TRBV30 | CATGTQLNTEAFF | TGTGCCACCGGGACCCAACTGAACACTGAAGCTTTCTTT
TRBD1 | NA | TRBJ2-5 | TRBV6-5 | CASSYGHRGTQYF | TGTGCCAGCAGTTACGGGCACAGGGGGACCCAGTACTTC
TRBD2 | NA | TRBJ2-1 | TRBV4-1 | CASSQPRLAGGDNEQFF | TGCGCCAGCAGCCAACCCAGACTAGCGGGAGGGGACAATGAGCAGTTCTTC
NA | NA | TRBJ2-7 | TRBV6-2/TRBV6-3 | CASSYPQRQRTPYEQYF | TGTGCCAGCAGTTACCCCCAAAGACAGCGTACCCCCTACGAGCAGTACTTC
NA | NA | TRBJ1-4 | TRBV29-1 | CSVVDPFPGNEKLFF | TGCAGCGTTGTAGATCCCTTTCCCGGGAATGAAAAACTGTTTTTT
NA | NA | TRBJ1-1 | TRBV10-3 | CAISRDTDTEAFF | TGTGCCATCAGCCGGGACACGGACACTGAAGCTTTCTTT
NA | few | TRBJ2-1 | TRBV20-1 | CSARGSGTYNEQFF | TGCAGTGCTAGAGGTTCAGGGACCTACAATGAGCAGTTCTTC